The table lists the clone carrying this T cell receptor beta chain with a count of one. The antigen is undetermined. The study ran its PCR with 60 Vbeta and 13 Jbeta primers. Sequencing used immunoSEQ multiplex PCR; TCRdb keeps in-frame clones, though not all of them. The repertoire holds around 160,000 clones, with roughly 80% as singletons. This sample was included in a study of cytomegalovirus exposure and HLA in healthy donors. Study-wide results and caveats: The authors later found TCR association rates varying by HLA locus, with DRB1 most and HLA-C fewest. Trimming of TCR beta V- and J-genes showed a link, identified in a later analysis, to a missense DCLRE1C variant.

The sequencing input was PBMCs. The TCR originated in a man between 18 and 29 years old in good health and CMV-seropositive.

This CDR3 reads CASGQGINQPQHF. The CDR3 DNA reads as TGCGCCAGCGGTCAGGGCATCAATCAGCCCCAGCATTTT. The chain employs TRBV5-1 and TRBJ1-5, with D possibly being TRBD1 (5 bases). This CDR3 comprises 13 residues. V dropped 7 bases and J dropped 3 bases, with 11 bases sitting between them. The germline V gene encodes CDR1 SGHRS and CDR2 YFSETQ.